Presented here are 14 T cell receptor beta chains from one specimen sequenced in a study of T cell clonality in common variable immunodeficiency. Study observations and caveats: Reportedly, TCR beta sequences from common variable immunodeficiency showed fewer deletions and N-nucleotide insertions.

Antigens of these TCRs are unknown. Measured with immunoSEQ multiplex PCR; TCRdb has only the in-frame clones, and not every one. The sample was found to contain about 17,000 clones, and every one recurs. The specimen sequenced was peripheral blood mononuclear cells. Receptors originate from a human donor with common variable immunodeficiency.

The table lists this clone with a few counts. Read coverage stops 3 residues before the CDR3 terminus; the germline J gene supplies the remainder. This chain links TRBV19 with TRBJ2-4; D may be TRBD2 (6 bases). Trimming stripped 1 base from V and 8 bases from J, with 15 bases between. The CDR3 runs 15 residues. The germline V gene encodes CDR1 LNHDA and CDR2 SQIVND (reference sequence). CDR3 sequence: CASSIGDSGRDIQYF. The CDR3 DNA, read in part, is TGTGCCAGTAGTATAGGGGACTCGGGACGAGACATT.

This clone was seen repeatedly, ten times or more. The CDR3 is CASDVSGKPSTDTQYF. Partial CDR3 DNA: TGTGCCAGCGACGTTAGCGGGAAACCTAGCACAGATACG. The genes are TRBV27 and TRBJ2-3, with TRBD2 identical over 8 bases. The read comes to an end 3 residues before the CDR3 does, leaving the germline J gene to fill in the end. Germline assignment: CDR1 MNHEY and CDR2 SMNVEV (reference sequence). This CDR3 is built from 16 residues. Trimming removed 8 bases from V and 0 bases from J; junction bases left unmatched: 10.

Of note for this clone: The CDR3 end is not reached by the read, which stops 3 residues before it; the germline J gene fills it in. The V call is TRBV18, the J call TRBJ2-5; D possibly corresponds to TRBD1 (5 bases). The CDR3 contains 14 residues. Trimming took 0 bases from V and 5 from J, leaving 10 bases between them. Germline CDR1 KGHSH, CDR2 LQKENI. Here the CDR3 reads CASSPPSGHETQYF. The sequenced part of the CDR3 DNA is TGTGCCAGCTCACCACCATCAGGGCACGAGACC.

Comment on this clone: The CDR3 goes on 3 residues after the read ends, and that part is filled in from the germline J gene. The chain uses TRBV4-2 and TRBJ2-7, with 12 nucleotides matching TRBD2. Looked up from germline, CDR1 is LGHNA and CDR2 is YNFKEQ. The CDR3 covers 17 residues. J lost 3 bases, V lost 3 bases, and 9 bases had no gene match. CDR3: CASSQSGLAGFDYEQYF. Partial CDR3 DNA: TGTGCCAGCAGCCAGTCGGGACTAGCGGGTTTTGACTACGAG.

With regard to this clone: The read is 3 residues too short to cover the CDR3 end, so that end is filled in from the germline J gene. The J gene is TRBJ2-3, the V gene TRBV20-1; TRBD1 matches 10 bases. This CDR3 is built from 17 residues. Germline values: CDR1 DFQATT, CDR2 SNEGSKA (reference sequence). V was clipped by 2 bases and J by 2 bases; unmatched bases: 10. The sequenced CDR3 bases are TGCAGTGCTAGACCCCGGGACAGGGGCCTATACACAGATACG. Protein: CSARPRDRGLYTDT. The entire CDR3 is CSARPRDRGLYTDTQYF.

Notes on this clone: From the germline J gene comes the end of the CDR3, since the read stops 3 residues before it. The chain joins TRBV19 to TRBJ1-2, with D perhaps matching TRBD1 (5 bases). The germline V and J ends were trimmed by 5 bases and 6 bases, with 10 bases remaining between them. Germline lookup yields CDR1 LNHDA and CDR2 SQIVND (reference sequence). There are 12 residues in the CDR3. Incomplete CDR3 DNA: TGTGCCAGTAGTGAGGGGTTGAATGGC. Protein: CASSEGLNG. The CDR3 in its entirety is CASSEGLNGYTF. Together with reference TRBV19 and TRBJ1-2, the CDR3 gives the full variable domain: DGGITQSPKYLFRKEGQNVTLSCEQNLNHDAMYWYRQDPGQGLRLIYYSQIVNDFQKGDIAEGYSVSREKKESFPLTVTSAQKNPTAFYLCASSEGLNGYTFGSGTRLTVV.

In this sample, this clone turned up many times. The CDR3 end falls 3 residues outside the read, so it is completed with the germline J gene. The chain is built from TRBV5-4 and TRBJ1-5; 7 bases are shared with TRBD1. CDR3 length equals 14 residues. Germline V CDR1 and CDR2: SGHNT, YYREEE (reference sequence). Unmatched junction bases numbered 6, after V lost 2 bases and J lost 7 bases. CDR3 DNA, as far as it was read: TGTGCCAGCAGCTTAGACAGGGCAGTCCAGCCC. This gives the protein CASSLDRAVQP. The full CDR3 sequence reads CASSLDRAVQPQHF.

This clone was seen many times. Read coverage stops 3 residues before the CDR3 terminus; the germline J gene supplies the remainder. The chain has TRBV20-1 and TRBJ2-3, with 7 bases matching TRBD2. Germline loops: CDR1 DFQATT, CDR2 SNEGSKA (reference sequence). V shed 6 bases and J 0 bases; nucleotides not matched to a gene: 9. This CDR3 is 15 amino acids long. The CDR3 region is CSATGGTISTDTQYF. CDR3 bases read: TGCAGTGCCACAGGCGGGACTATTAGCACAGATACG.

This clone was picked up a small number of times. Read coverage stops 3 residues before the CDR3 terminus; the germline J gene supplies the remainder. The chain uses TRBV6-2 or TRBV6-3 and TRBJ1-5; D not resolved. The germline V gene encodes CDR1 MNHEY and CDR2 SVGEGT. The V gene lost 7 bases and the J gene lost 3 bases, with 7 bases spanning the gap. This CDR3 contains 12 residues. CDR3 in amino acids: CASKIYNQPQHF. The DNA read from the CDR3 is TGTGCCAGCAAAATCTACAATCAGCCC.

This clone was recorded a few times. The read terminates 3 residues ahead of where the CDR3 ends, so the germline J gene completes it. This chain joins TRBV11-3 and TRBJ1-1; no reliable D call. CDR1 is SGHNT, CDR2 YENEEA, per germline. V was shortened by 5 bases and J by 3 bases, with 10 bases between the two germline ends. The CDR3 consists of 13 residues. CDR3 DNA (partial): TGTGCCAGCAGCACCAGTTTGTACACTGAA. This translates into CASSTSLYTE. The entire CDR3 protein reads CASSTSLYTEAFF.

The sample holds a few counts of this clone. The read ends 3 residues early relative to the CDR3; the germline J gene fills the gap. The chain is built from TRBV29-1 and TRBJ2-5; D is possibly TRBD2 (6 bases). The CDR3 has 12 residues. CDR1 and CDR2 (germline): SQVTM, ANQGSEA. The V end was cut by 3 bases, the J end by 7 bases, with 12 bases between. The DNA read from the CDR3 is TGCAGCGTTGACAGGGAGGTTGGGACC. The encoded protein is CSVDREVGT. The complete CDR3 sequence is CSVDREVGTQYF.

This clone has ten or more counts. Read sequence stops 3 residues before the CDR3 end, and the germline J gene provides the missing end. Other DNA sequences from this sample encode an identical CDR3 as well. The V gene is TRBV7-9, the J gene TRBJ2-2, with D uncertain. Deletions cut 1 base from V and 1 base from J, with 4 bases between. Germline CDR1 and CDR2: SEHNR and FQNEAQ (reference sequence). The CDR3 is 14 residues long. The CDR3 region is CASSLVVNTGELFF. The CDR3 DNA, read in part, is TGTGCCAGCAGCTTAGTAGTGAACACCGGGGAG.

This clone has ten or more counts. Read data end 3 residues before the CDR3 end; the end is taken from the germline J gene. The chain is built from TRBV10-3 and TRBJ2-2, with D perhaps matching TRBD2 (6 bases). The germline CDR1 and CDR2 sequences are ENHRY and SYGVKD. With 2 bases removed from V and 8 bases from J, the gap between germline ends came to 6 bases. There are 12 residues in the CDR3. The CDR3 here is CAISESGGELFF. The covered CDR3 bases are TGTGCCATCAGTGAGAGCGGGGGGGAG.

This clone was seen a few times. Read coverage stops 3 residues before the CDR3 terminus; the germline J gene supplies the remainder. The J gene is TRBJ1-1, the V gene TRBV18; perhaps TRBD1 as D (6 bases). The CDR3 totals 16 residues. The V gene lost 3 bases and the J gene lost 3 bases, with 17 bases spanning the gap. CDR1 and CDR2 from the germline V gene are KGHSH and LQKENI. Here the CDR3 reads CASSPLRGGFDTEAFF. The DNA read from the CDR3 is TGTGCCAGCTCACCCCTCAGGGGAGGATTTGACACTGAA.